Listed below are T cell receptor beta chains from one sample, sequenced in a study of vaccination and CD4 T cells after COVID-19. Their antigens remain unidentified. A single record per CDR3 protein comes from TCRdb applying MiXCR to the PCR reads. The data hold more than 14,000 distinct CDR3 sequences, with about 45% observed a single time. The sequenced material came from CD4+ T cells from blood, cultured in vitro. The receptors derive from a human donor who had recovered from COVID-19. Both conserved end residues are part of each CDR3. D genes are given only for firm matches. Size is omitted from some rows. Given values are once, few, many or a class for expanded clones.

D gene | clone size | J gene | V gene | CDR3 DNA | CDR3 protein
- | - | TRBJ2-1 | TRBV12-3/TRBV12-4 | TGTGCCAGCGGGGGACACACCGGGTCGGTGCAGTTCTTC | CASGGHTGSVQFF
- | once | TRBJ2-7 | TRBV30 | TGTGCCTGGAGTCGGGGAATCATGAACTACGAGCAGTACTTC | CAWSRGIMNYEQYF
- | - | TRBJ2-3 | TRBV5-4 | TGTGCCAGCAGCTTGCTGGGAGATACGCAGTATTTT | CASSLLGDTQYF
TRBD2 | few | TRBJ2-2 | TRBV20-1 | TGCAGTGCTAGAGATCGAGCGGGGGTGAAAAACACCGGGGAGCTGTTTTTT | CSARDRAGVKNTGELFF
TRBD2 | few | TRBJ2-7 | TRBV24-1 | TGTGCCACCCGACCCTCTAGCGGATACGAGCAGTACTTC | CATRPSSGYEQYF
- | - | TRBJ2-3 | TRBV27 | TGTGCCAGCAGTTTTCTCCGAGCCACAGATACGCAGTATTTT | CASSFLRATDTQYF
TRBD2 | - | TRBJ2-7 | TRBV7-6 | TGTGCCAGCAGCGCGGGACTAGCGGGGGGGTTGAGCTCCTACGAGCAGTACTTC | CASSAGLAGGLSSYEQYF
TRBD1 | - | TRBJ2-2 | TRBV6-5 | TGTGCCAGCAGTTACCTCCCCCCTCGTTCCGGGACAGACAACACCGGGGAGCTGTTTTTT | CASSYLPPRSGTDNTGELFF
- | - | TRBJ1-6 | TRBV9 | TGTGCCAGCAGTGCTACAGGGAATTCACCCCTCCACTTT | CASSATGNSPLHF
- | medium-sized | TRBJ1-1 | TRBV7-2 | TGTGCCAGCAGCTTAGCGGCGGGCACCCCCTCTGAAGCTTTCTTT | CASSLAAGTPSEAFF
TRBD1 | - | TRBJ2-7 | TRBV27 | TGTGCCAGCAGGAACTACGGGACAGGGGGTTACGAGCAGTACTTC | CASRNYGTGGYEQYF
TRBD1 | - | TRBJ1-1 | TRBV28 | TGTGCCAGCAGTCAAGCAGGGGGCAATCTGGGCACTGAAGCTTTCTTT | CASSQAGGNLGTEAFF
- | - | TRBJ2-1 | TRBV19 | TGTGCCAGTAGTGGGGGGAGGGGGTCCTACAATGAGCAGTTCTTC | CASSGGRGSYNEQFF
- | - | TRBJ2-5 | TRBV6-5 | TGTGCCAGCAGTTACAGTATAGGGGATCCGGAGACCCAGTACTTC | CASSYSIGDPETQYF
- | few | TRBJ1-2 | TRBV11-1 | TGTGCCAGCAGCTTGGCCCGAGGTTGGGGCTACACCTTC | CASSLARGWGYTF
TRBD1 | few | TRBJ1-1 | TRBV20-1 | TGCAGTGCCGACGGGGATCCCCTCAGGGGGCAGGGCACTGAAGCTTTCTTT | CSADGDPLRGQGTEAFF
- | - | TRBJ1-2 | TRBV20-1 | TGCAGTGCTAGAGTAATCGGGCAGAACTATGGCTACACCTTC | CSARVIGQNYGYTF
TRBD2 | - | TRBJ2-7 | TRBV7-2 | TGTGCCAGCACTATTAGCGGGGCTCACTACGAGCAGTACTTC | CASTISGAHYEQYF
TRBD1 | - | TRBJ1-5 | TRBV7-9 | TGTGCCAGCAGCTTAGGCGCGTTCGGGCGACAGGGCGATCCTAGCAATCAGCCCCAGCATTTT | CASSLGAFGRQGDPSNQPQHF
- | few | TRBJ1-1 | TRBV10-3 | TGTGCCATCAGTGATGGGGAGGGCACTGAAGCTTTCTTT | CAISDGEGTEAFF
TRBD1 | once | TRBJ1-1 | TRBV2 | TGTGCCAGCAGTCCGAGCTTTTGGACAGGGGAGGGCACTGAAGCTTTCTTT | CASSPSFWTGEGTEAFF
- | - | TRBJ1-2 | TRBV6-5 | TGTGCCAGCAGTTACTCGAGGGGCCAGGGGAGGAGCGGCTACACCTTC | CASSYSRGQGRSGYTF
TRBD2 | - | TRBJ2-3 | TRBV20-1 | TGCAGTGCTAGTTCCGCTGGGACTAGCGGGAGTTCCTATACGCAGTATTTT | CSASSAGTSGSSYTQYF
TRBD1 | - | TRBJ2-7 | TRBV2 | TGTGCCAGCAGGTTGGGACAGGGGGGGCCCTACGAGCAGTACTTC | CASRLGQGGPYEQYF
- | once | TRBJ1-1 | TRBV2 | TGTGCCAGCAGTACAAGGGCGAGCTTCACTGAAGCTTTCTTT | CASSTRASFTEAFF
- | - | TRBJ2-3 | TRBV7-2 | TGTGCCAGCAGCCTCAGGGTCGAGAGCACAGATACGCAGTATTTT | CASSLRVESTDTQYF
- | - | TRBJ1-6 | TRBV7-2 | TGTGCCAGCAGCTTAGGCCCTTCCTATAATTCACCCCTCCACTTT | CASSLGPSYNSPLHF
- | - | TRBJ2-3 | TRBV24-1 | TGTGCCACCAGTGATTTGAAGAGGGGCCTTACAGATACGCAGTATTTT | CATSDLKRGLTDTQYF
- | few | TRBJ2-5 | TRBV7-8 | TGTGCCAGCAGCTTAGCAGGCAGTGAGACCCAGTACTTC | CASSLAGSETQYF
- | - | TRBJ1-2 | TRBV19 | TGTGCCAGCGGACAGAACCCCTATGGCTACACCTTC | CASGQNPYGYTF
- | - | TRBJ2-3 | TRBV23-1 | TGCGCCAGCAGTGTCTTTGATGAATTTGGGGAAAGACAGTTCACAGATACGCAGTATTTT | CASSVFDEFGERQFTDTQYF
TRBD1 | - | TRBJ2-5 | TRBV9 | TGTGCCAGCAGACGGACAGGGTATGAGACCCAGTACTTC | CASRRTGYETQYF
TRBD1 | - | TRBJ1-5 | TRBV28 | TGTGCCAGCAGTTTCTGGACAGGACCCAATCAGCCCCAGCATTTT | CASSFWTGPNQPQHF
- | - | TRBJ2-3 | TRBV21-1 | TGTGCCAGCAGCAAATTCTCTGTAAGCGCGGGGGTTGGGGATACGCAGTATTTT | CASSKFSVSAGVGDTQYF
TRBD2 | - | TRBJ2-3 | TRBV7-2 | TGTGCCAGCAGCTTAGGTGGACTAGGTGGCACAGATACGCAGTATTTT | CASSLGGLGGTDTQYF
TRBD1 | few | TRBJ1-5 | TRBV12-3/TRBV12-4 | TGTGCCAGCAGTGACAGGGGGCTGAGCAATCAGCCCCAGCATTTT | CASSDRGLSNQPQHF
- | once | TRBJ1-2 | TRBV7-2 | TGTGCCAGCAGCACTAGACATTCAGAGAGTGGCTACACCTTC | CASSTRHSESGYTF
- | - | TRBJ1-1 | TRBV4-3 | TGCGCCAGCAGCCAAGATTTGGGAGGGGGGGCTGTCACTGAAGCTTTCTTT | CASSQDLGGGAVTEAFF
- | - | TRBJ2-7 | TRBV18 | TGTGCCAGCTCACTAAACAGGGAACTGAAGGGCGAGCAGTACTTC | CASSLNRELKGEQYF
- | - | TRBJ1-1 | TRBV6-2/TRBV6-3 | TGTGCCAGCAGTGCATCGAACCCCACTGAAGCTTTCTTT | CASSASNPTEAFF